Each of the 13 T cell receptor beta chains below was sequenced from the same sample in a study of shared clonotypes between healthy human individuals. Some clones are missing from TCRdb's copy, which holds only in-frame ones; the method was immunoSEQ multiplex PCR. The sample shows 2 million to 2.5 million clones, around 95% of them seen only once. The specimen was naive CD4+ T cells sorted from blood. Subset in this sample: CD45RA+ positively selected. Source of these receptors: a man younger than 35 in good health.

The chain is built from TRBV6-5 and TRBJ1-1; D perhaps matches TRBD1 (5 bases). The CDR3 is made up of 13 amino acids. CDR1 MNHEY and CDR2 SVGAGI come from the germline V gene. Deletions cut 6 bases from V and 1 base from J, with 9 bases between. The CDR3 region is CASSWGRNTEAFF. CDR3 nucleotides: TGTGCCAGCAGCTGGGGCAGGAACACTGAAGCTTTCTTT.

The V and J genes are TRBV2 and TRBJ2-5; no definite D call. V was pared by 3 bases and J by 2 bases, with 7 bases between. CDR1 and CDR2 (germline): SNHLY, FYNNEI. The CDR3 has 13 amino acids. CDR3: CASSEYGQETQYF. The CDR3 DNA follows: TGTGCCAGCAGTGAGTACGGGCAAGAGACCCAGTACTTC.

This clone has only one observation. The chain links TRBV5-5 to TRBJ1-6; TRBD1 matches 7 bases. CDR3 size: 16 residues. Unmatched junction bases numbered 10, after V lost 4 bases and J lost 6 bases. The germline V gene has CDR1 SGHKS and CDR2 YYEKEE (reference sequence). As DNA, the CDR3 is TGTGCCAGCAGCAAGGGACAGCCCCCCACTAATTCACCCCTCCACTTT. Residues: CASSKGQPPTNSPLHF.

This rearrangement joins TRBV7-6 to TRBJ2-5; tentatively, D is TRBD1 (6 bases). This CDR3 has 14 residues. The V end lost 5 bases, the J end lost 9 bases, and 19 bases lay between the germline ends. Germline CDR1 reads SGHVS; CDR2 reads FNYEAQ. CDR3 sequence reads: CASSPGTSNGAQYF. CDR3 bases: TGTGCCAGCAGCCCGGGGACATCCAATGGGGCCCAGTACTTC.

The V and J genes are TRBV2 and TRBJ1-4; 7 nucleotides align to TRBD1. This CDR3 has 15 amino acids. V shed 7 bases and J 6 bases; nucleotides not matched to a gene: 11. The germline CDR1 and CDR2 sequences are SNHLY and FYNNEI. The CDR3 DNA follows: TGTGCCAGCAAGCCCAGGGGGGCGGGAGATGAAAAACTGTTTTTT. Its translation is CASKPRGAGDEKLFF.

This clone was observed once. Other DNA sequences of this sample code for an identical CDR3. The chain uses TRBV5-1 and TRBJ1-5; D is undetermined. V lost 1 base, J lost 0 bases, and 2 bases lay in between. The germline V gene encodes CDR1 SGHRS and CDR2 YFSETQ. The CDR3 sequence is 13 residues long. CDR3 nucleotides: TGCGCCAGCAGCTTGAGTAGCAATCAGCCCCAGCATTTT. It yields the protein CASSLSSNQPQHF.

The rearrangement uses TRBV5-4 and TRBJ2-3, with a weak D call TRBD2 (6 bases). Germline lookup yields CDR1 SGHNT and CDR2 YYREEE (reference sequence). With 4 bases removed from V and 8 bases from J, the gap between germline ends came to 20 bases. The CDR3 consists of 15 residues. The CDR3 sequence: CASSPGDSIPSTQYF. The CDR3 bases are TGTGCCAGCAGCCCGGGGGACTCCATCCCGAGTACGCAGTATTTT. The full variable domain, in which reference TRBV5-4 and TRBJ2-3 provide the parts outside the CDR3, is ETGVTQSPTHLIKTRGQQVTLRCSSQSGHNTVSWYQQALGQGPQFIFQYYREEENGRGNFPPRFSGLQFPNYSSELNVNALELDDSALYLCASSPGDSIPSTQYFGPGTRLTVL.

The genes are TRBV7-9 and TRBJ1-2; 9 positions match TRBD1. CDR3 length: 14 residues. Looked up from germline, CDR1 is SEHNR and CDR2 is FQNEAQ (reference sequence). V lost 1 base, J lost 6 bases, and 3 bases stayed unmatched. CDR3 sequence (DNA): TGTGCCAGCAGCTTAGTTGGGACAGGGAATGGCTACACCTTC. This gives the protein CASSLVGTGNGYTF.

The chain has TRBV5-1 and TRBJ1-1; D not certain. Trimming removed 4 bases from V and 3 bases from J, with 10 bases in between. CDR1 and CDR2 from the germline V gene are SGHRS and YFSETQ. This CDR3 spans 13 amino acids. This chain's CDR3 is CASSQSMDTEAFF. The CDR3 DNA reads as TGCGCCAGCAGCCAGTCGATGGACACTGAAGCTTTCTTT.

The chain uses TRBV20-1 and TRBJ1-1; no reliable D call. V was shortened by 5 bases and J by 4 bases, with 5 bases between the two germline ends. The CDR3 runs to 10 residues. Germline V gives CDR1 DFQATT, CDR2 SNEGSKA (reference sequence). CDR3 sequence reads: CSARITEAFF. The CDR3 DNA reads TGCAGTGCTCGGATCACTGAAGCTTTCTTT.

This rearrangement joins TRBV5-1 to TRBJ1-2, with 9 positions matching TRBD1. After removal of 4 bases from V and 1 base from J, the junction contained 5 bases not matched to a gene. Germline V lookup: CDR1 SGHRS, CDR2 YFSETQ. The CDR3 extends over 15 amino acids. The CDR3 bases are TGCGCCAGCAGCGTCGGACAGGGGATTAACTATGGCTACACCTTC. This translates into CASSVGQGINYGYTF.

The rearrangement links TRBV5-1 to TRBJ2-2, with TRBD2 as a possible D gene (6 bases). Germline values: CDR1 SGHRS, CDR2 YFSETQ. The V gene lost 3 bases and the J gene lost 2 bases, with 11 bases spanning the gap. The CDR3 is 15 amino acids. CDR3 in DNA: TGCGCCAGCAGCTGGGGGGTCGGCAACACCGGGGAGCTGTTTTTT. This gives the protein CASSWGVGNTGELFF.

J is TRBJ2-3 and V is TRBV9, with D possibly matching TRBD2 (5 bases). Germline V gene lookup returns CDR1 SGDLS and CDR2 YYNGEE. CDR3 length: 12 residues. V dropped 5 bases and J dropped 5 bases, with 9 bases sitting between them. This CDR3 reads CASSYRGDTQYF. CDR3 sequence (DNA): TGTGCCAGCAGTTATCGGGGAGATACGCAGTATTTT.